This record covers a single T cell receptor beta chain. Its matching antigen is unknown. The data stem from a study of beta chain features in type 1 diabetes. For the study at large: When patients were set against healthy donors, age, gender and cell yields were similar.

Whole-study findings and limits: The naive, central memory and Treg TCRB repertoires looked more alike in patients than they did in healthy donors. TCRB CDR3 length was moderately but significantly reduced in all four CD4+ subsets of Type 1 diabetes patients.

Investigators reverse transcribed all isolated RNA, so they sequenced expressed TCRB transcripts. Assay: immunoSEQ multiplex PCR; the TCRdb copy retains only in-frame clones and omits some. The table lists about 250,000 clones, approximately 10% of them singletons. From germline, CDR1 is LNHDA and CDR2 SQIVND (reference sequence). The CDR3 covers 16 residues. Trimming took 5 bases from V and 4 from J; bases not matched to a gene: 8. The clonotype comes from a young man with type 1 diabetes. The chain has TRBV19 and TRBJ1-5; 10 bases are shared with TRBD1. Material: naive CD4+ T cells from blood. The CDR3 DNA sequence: TGTGCCAGTAGTCCAGCGGGACAGGGGACGAATCAGCCCCAGCATTTT. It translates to CASSPAGQGTNQPQHF.